These T cell receptor beta chains were read from a single sample in a study of blood T cells in healthy people across ages. TCRdb re-analysed the 5' RACE reads in MiXCR, keeping a single row per CDR3 protein. The sample has around 1,100,000 distinct CDR3 sequences; around two fifths are singletons. Sequencing input: blood. The receptors shown here come from a man in his late teens or twenties in good health. Both conserved end residues are part of each CDR3. D genes are given only for firm matches. Rows give clone size only sometimes, using once, few, many, or a class for an expanded clone.

J,V,size,D,DNA,CDR3
TRBJ1-5,TRBV3-1,-,-,TGTGCCAGCGAGGGGGATCAGCCCCAGCATTTT,CASEGDQPQHF
TRBJ1-4,TRBV29-1,-,-,TGCAGCGTTGCAGGTGGTGGGGGTAATAATGAAAAACTGTTTTTT,CSVAGGGGNNEKLFF
TRBJ2-5,TRBV2,-,-,TGTGCCATCAAATCTCGGCCATCAGAGACCCAGTACTTC,CAIKSRPSETQYF
TRBJ2-1,TRBV9,few,-,TGTGCCAGCAGCCCCCGTGGGGGGATCGGCGATGAGCAGTTCTTC,CASSPRGGIGDEQFF
TRBJ2-7,TRBV7-2,-,-,TGTGCCAGCAGCTTAGCCGCGACCTCTTCAGTATCCTACGAGCAGTACTTC,CASSLAATSSVSYEQYF
TRBJ1-1,TRBV4-3,few,-,TGCGCCAGCAGCATCAGTGGTGGGACTGAAGCTTTCTTT,CASSISGGTEAFF
TRBJ2-1,TRBV6-2/TRBV6-3,-,TRBD2,TGTGCCAGCAGCCCGGGGACTAGCGGGATGTACAATGAGCAGTTCTTC,CASSPGTSGMYNEQFF
TRBJ2-7,TRBV2,-,TRBD1,TGTGCCAGCGGACGGGACAGGACGATGGAATACGAGCAGTACTTC,CASGRDRTMEYEQYF
TRBJ1-1,TRBV12-3/TRBV12-4,-,-,TGTGCCAGCGGCCGTCATGGGGGCTCGGGCACTGAAGCTTTCTTT,CASGRHGGSGTEAFF
TRBJ2-1,TRBV20-1,many,-,TGCAGTGCTAGAGTACCCGTGGGTGAGCAGTTCTTC,CSARVPVGEQFF
TRBJ1-1,TRBV6-5,-,-,TGTGCCAGCAGGATGATAAAGCAGGAGAACACTGAAGCTTTCTTT,CASRMIKQENTEAFF
TRBJ2-2,TRBV27,-,TRBD1,TGTGCCAGCAGTTTCATTGGGACAGGGAACACCGGGGAGCTGTTTTTT,CASSFIGTGNTGELFF
TRBJ2-7,TRBV25-1,once,-,TGTGCCAGCAGTGAAGGACGGAGCTACGGAGAGCAGTACTTC,CASSEGRSYGEQYF
TRBJ2-5,TRBV9,-,-,TGTGCCAGCAGCGTAGCAGGGACAGAGACCCAGTACTTC,CASSVAGTETQYF
TRBJ1-2,TRBV5-1,few,-,TGCGCCAGCAGCTTGGGATATGAGGGGGGCTACACCTTC,CASSLGYEGGYTF
TRBJ1-6,TRBV18,-,-,TGTGCCAGCTCATACCGTTGGTCAAATAATTCACCCCTCCACTTT,CASSYRWSNNSPLHF
TRBJ2-1,TRBV20-1,-,TRBD2,TGCAGTGCTAGAGATACGACTAGCGGGGGGGGTCTTTACAATGAGCAGTTCTTC,CSARDTTSGGGLYNEQFF
TRBJ1-1,TRBV7-9,-,-,TGTGCCAGCAGCTTAGCAGGGGCCCTATTGAACACTGAAGCTTTCTTT,CASSLAGALLNTEAFF